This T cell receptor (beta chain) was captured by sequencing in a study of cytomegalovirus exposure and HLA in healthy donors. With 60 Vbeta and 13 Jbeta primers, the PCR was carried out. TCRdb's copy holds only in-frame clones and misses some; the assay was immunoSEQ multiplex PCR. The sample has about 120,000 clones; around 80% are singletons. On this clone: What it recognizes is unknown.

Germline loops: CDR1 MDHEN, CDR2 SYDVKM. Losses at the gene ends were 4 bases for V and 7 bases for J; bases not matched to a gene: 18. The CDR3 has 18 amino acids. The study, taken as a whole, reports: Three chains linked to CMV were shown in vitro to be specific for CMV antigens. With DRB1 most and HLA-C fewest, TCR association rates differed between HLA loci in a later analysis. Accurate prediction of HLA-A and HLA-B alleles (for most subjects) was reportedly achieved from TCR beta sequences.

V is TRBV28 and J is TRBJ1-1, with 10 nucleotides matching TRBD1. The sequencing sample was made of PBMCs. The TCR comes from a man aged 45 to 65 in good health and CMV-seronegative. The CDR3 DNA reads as TGTGCCAGCAGTTGGATTCCCTCAGGGACAGGGGAGACTTATGAAGCTTTCTTT. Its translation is CASSWIPSGTGETYEAFF.